This T cell receptor (beta chain) emerged from a study of identical twins. V lost 4 bases to trimming and J lost 3 bases, with 14 bases between them. There are 15 residues in the CDR3. The germline V gene has CDR1 SGHDT and CDR2 YYEEEE. TCRdb re-analysed the 5' RACE reads in MiXCR, keeping a single row per CDR3 protein. The sample has fewer than 650,000 distinct CDR3 sequences, just over 7% seen once. As regards this clonotype: What it binds is unknown.

Points from the study as a whole: Whereas memory repertoires showed no such difference, abundant cord blood beta clonotypes carried fewer insertions. In beta out-of-frame sequences, the excess sharing between twins was weaker.

These same data were also listed under a study on yellow fever vaccine responses in identical twins.

V gene TRBV5-6 combines with J gene TRBJ2-1, with D maybe TRBD2 (5 bases). This TCR derives from a woman between 18 and 29 years old in good health. What was sequenced was PBMCs. CDR3 region: CASSPGISGYNEQFF. CDR3 nucleotide sequence: TGTGCCAGCAGCCCCGGGATCAGCGGCTACAATGAGCAGTTCTTC.